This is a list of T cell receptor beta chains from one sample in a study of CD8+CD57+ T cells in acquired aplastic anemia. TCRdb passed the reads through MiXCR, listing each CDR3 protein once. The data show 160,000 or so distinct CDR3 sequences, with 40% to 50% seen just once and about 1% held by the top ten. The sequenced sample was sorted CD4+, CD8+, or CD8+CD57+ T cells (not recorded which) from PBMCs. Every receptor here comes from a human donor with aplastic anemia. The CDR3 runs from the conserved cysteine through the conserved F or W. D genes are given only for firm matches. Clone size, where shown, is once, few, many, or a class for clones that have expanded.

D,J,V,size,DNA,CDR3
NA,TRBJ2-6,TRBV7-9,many,TGTGCCAGCAGCTTAGAGGACGTGCTTAGCACTGGGGCCAACGTCCTGACTTTC,CASSLEDVLSTGANVLTF
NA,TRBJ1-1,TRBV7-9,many,TGTGCCAGCAGCTTCGAGGGGGTAGGCACTGAAGCTTTCTTT,CASSFEGVGTEAFF
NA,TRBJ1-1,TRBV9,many,TGTGCCAGCAGCGTAGAGGCGGAGGGAACTGAAGCTTTCTTT,CASSVEAEGTEAFF
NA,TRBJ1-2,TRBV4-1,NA,TGCGCCAGCAGCCAAGATCTCCGGGGTGGCTACACCTTC,CASSQDLRGGYTF
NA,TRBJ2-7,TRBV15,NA,TGTGCCACCAGCAGAGCGGGACATGGAGACTACGAGCAGTACTTC,CATSRAGHGDYEQYF
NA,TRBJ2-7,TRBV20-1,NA,TGCAGTGTAAAGCAGGGGTCTACCTACGAGCAGTACTTC,CSVKQGSTYEQYF
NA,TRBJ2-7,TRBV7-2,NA,TGTGCCAGCAGCTTAGTGGCACCCGCCTACGAGCAGTACTTC,CASSLVAPAYEQYF
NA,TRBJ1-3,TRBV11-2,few,TGTGCCAGCAGCTTAGATAGGACAGCGAGCTCTGGAAACACCATATATTTT,CASSLDRTASSGNTIYF
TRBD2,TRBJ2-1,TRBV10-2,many,TGCGCCAGCAGGCGGGGGTGGACCTACAATGAGCAGTTCTTC,CASRRGWTYNEQFF
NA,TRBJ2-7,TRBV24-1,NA,TGTGCCACCAGTGATCCCTCGGACCTAGGGGGCGAGCAGTACTTC,CATSDPSDLGGEQYF
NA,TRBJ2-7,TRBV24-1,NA,TGTGCCACCAGTGCGGGAACTTATTCCTACGAGCAGTACTTC,CATSAGTYSYEQYF